Presented here are 14 T cell receptor beta chains from one specimen sequenced in a study of shared clonotypes between healthy human individuals. Here immunoSEQ multiplex PCR was the method, and the copy in TCRdb shows in-frame clones only, minus some. Among about 79,000 clones listed, roughly two thirds were seen once. What was sequenced was memory CD8+ T cells sorted from blood. Subset specified: CD45RO+ cells pooled with CCR7-negative TemRA cells. The receptors stem from a man younger than 45 in good health.

This clone showed up just a few times. The rearrangement links TRBV7-9 to TRBJ1-2, with no clear D. The CDR3 covers 12 residues. Trimming left V 3 bases short and J 4 bases short, with 6 bases between. Looked up from germline, CDR1 is SEHNR and CDR2 is FQNEAQ (reference sequence). DNA of the CDR3: TGTGCCAGCAGCTTGGGCAGCTATGGCTACACCTTC. It specifies CASSLGSYGYTF.

This clone came up a few times. The genes are TRBV2 and TRBJ2-1, with TRBD2 as a possible D gene (6 bases). The germline V and J ends were trimmed by 4 bases and 8 bases, with 12 bases remaining between them. Germline loops: CDR1 SNHLY, CDR2 FYNNEI. The CDR3 extends over 13 amino acids. CDR3 loop: CASSGLVTYEQFF. CDR3 coding DNA: TGTGCCAGCAGTGGACTAGTGACCTATGAGCAGTTCTTC.

This clone appeared many times. The identical CDR3 is also encoded by other nucleotide sequences in the sample. V is TRBV27 and J is TRBJ2-1; D is possibly TRBD1 (6 bases). The CDR3 spans 12 residues. Germline V gene data show CDR1 as MNHEY and CDR2 as SMNVEV (reference sequence). With 5 bases removed from V and 9 bases from J, the gap between germline ends came to 11 bases. The CDR3 sequence: CASSPQGGEQFF. In nucleotides, the CDR3 is TGTGCCAGCAGTCCACAGGGCGGTGAGCAGTTCTTC.

In this sample, this clone turned up many times. The rearrangement links TRBV27 to TRBJ2-1, with D hard to call. Trimming removed 4 bases from V and 8 bases from J, with 12 bases in between. CDR1 and CDR2 (germline): MNHEY, SMNVEV (reference sequence). The CDR3 is 13 amino acids. CDR3 in amino acids: CASSWGGPDEQFF. CDR3 nucleotides: TGTGCCAGCAGTTGGGGTGGGCCAGATGAGCAGTTCTTC.

This chain joins TRBV5-1 and TRBJ2-1, with D possibly matching TRBD1 (5 bases). The ends were cut back, 4 bases at V and 10 bases at J, with 12 bases in the middle. This CDR3 is built from 12 residues. Germline-derived CDR1 and CDR2 are SGHRS and YFSETQ. CDR3 coding DNA: TGCGCCAGCAGCCATGGGGCGCAGGAGCAGTTCTTC. This sequence encodes CASSHGAQEQFF.

In the case of this clone: The sample holds other DNA sequences that translate to the same CDR3. The J gene is TRBJ2-3, the V gene TRBV7-2; tentative D call: TRBD2 (5 bases). Germline lookup yields CDR1 SGHTA and CDR2 FQGNSA. The CDR3 sequence is 17 residues long. Trimming cost V 9 bases and J 0 bases, with 22 bases left between them. CDR3 coding DNA: TGTGCCAGTAGCCTCGGGTGGGCGGGCTCTAGCACAGATACGCAGTATTTT. This sequence encodes CASSLGWAGSSTDTQYF.

The chain has TRBV15 and TRBJ1-1; D is ambiguous. The CDR3 runs to 14 residues. Germline CDR1 reads LNHNV; CDR2 reads YYDKDF (reference sequence). The V gene lost 6 bases and the J gene lost 6 bases, with 17 bases spanning the gap. The CDR3 protein is CATSLTASHPEAFF. DNA for the CDR3: TGTGCCACCAGTCTAACTGCATCTCACCCTGAAGCTTTCTTT.

A single count supports this clone. This chain joins TRBV9 and TRBJ2-1; possibly TRBD1 for D (6 bases). Trimming left V 0 bases short and J 8 bases short, with 15 bases between. Germline lookup yields CDR1 SGDLS and CDR2 YYNGEE. This CDR3 region has 15 residues. CDR3 bases: TGTGCCAGCAGCGTAGGGACAGCTAACTGGGATGAGCAGTTCTTC. This sequence encodes CASSVGTANWDEQFF.

The chain combines TRBV14 with TRBJ2-1, with 10 bases identical to TRBD1. This CDR3 spans 14 amino acids. The V and J ends lost 3 bases and 9 bases, in that order; junction bases with no gene match: 5. Germline V lookup: CDR1 SGHDN, CDR2 FVKESK. This CDR3 is CASSHWGTGAEQFF. The CDR3, as DNA: TGTGCCAGCAGCCACTGGGGGACAGGGGCTGAGCAGTTCTTC.

The J gene is TRBJ2-5, the V gene TRBV15; 10 bases agree with TRBD2. The germline gives CDR1 LNHNV, CDR2 YYDKDF (reference sequence). J lost 5 bases, V lost 5 bases, and 8 bases had no gene match. This CDR3 has 15 amino acids. The CDR3 loop is CATSLKREGHETQYF. The DNA for the CDR3 is TGTGCCACCAGCTTAAAGCGGGAGGGCCATGAGACCCAGTACTTC.

Points on this clone: Other DNA sequences in this specimen translate into the identical CDR3. The CDR3 sequence: CASSYSGDYEQYF. The CDR3 bases are TGTGCCAGCAGTTACTCCGGGGACTACGAGCAGTACTTC. The chain is built from TRBV6-5 and TRBJ2-7; possible D gene TRBD2, 5 bases. Trimming removed 0 bases from V and 3 bases from J, with 6 bases in between. CDR3 length: 13 residues. Germline CDR1 and CDR2: MNHEY and SVGAGI.

The genes are TRBV14 and TRBJ1-4; D might be TRBD1 (5 bases). V gave up 9 bases and J gave up 5 bases, with 28 bases separating them. Germline V CDR1 and CDR2: SGHDN, FVKESK. CDR3 length equals 18 residues. The CDR3 here is CARTNQRGRELLNEKLFF. CDR3 DNA: TGTGCCAGGACCAACCAGCGGGGACGGGAACTCTTGAATGAAAAACTGTTTTTT.

In this sample, this clone turned up a few times. V is TRBV9 and J is TRBJ1-2; tentatively, D is TRBD1 (5 bases). The CDR3 contains 14 residues. The V gene lost 10 bases and the J gene lost 4 bases, with 20 bases spanning the gap. Germline V lookup: CDR1 SGDLS, CDR2 YYNGEE. The CDR3 DNA sequence: TGTGCCTCCCAGGGAGCCGGGATGAGCTATGGCTACACCTTC. It encodes CASQGAGMSYGYTF.

This chain uses TRBV29-1 with TRBJ2-7, with 13 bases identical to TRBD2. Germline V gives CDR1 SQVTM, CDR2 ANQGSEA. This CDR3 comprises 15 residues. V lost 2 bases to trimming and J lost 8 bases; unmatched junction nucleotides: 9. The CDR3 region has the DNA TGCAGCGTTGAATTGAGGACTAGCGGGAGTAATAAGCAGTACTTC. Residues: CSVELRTSGSNKQYF.